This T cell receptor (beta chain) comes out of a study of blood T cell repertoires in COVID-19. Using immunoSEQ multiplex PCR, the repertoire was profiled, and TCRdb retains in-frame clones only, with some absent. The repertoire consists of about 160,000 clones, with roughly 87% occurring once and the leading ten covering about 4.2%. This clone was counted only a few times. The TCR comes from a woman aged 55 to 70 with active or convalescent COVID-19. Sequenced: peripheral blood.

The CDR3 region is CASSPPQGLGYTF. CDR3 nucleotide sequence: TGTGCCAGCTCACCACCTCAGGGACTTGGCTACACCTTC. The chain combines TRBV18 with TRBJ1-2; D possibly corresponds to TRBD1 (5 bases). Trimming removed 0 bases at V and 7 bases at J, with 9 bases between. The germline gives CDR1 KGHSH, CDR2 LQKENI. The CDR3 has 13 amino acids.